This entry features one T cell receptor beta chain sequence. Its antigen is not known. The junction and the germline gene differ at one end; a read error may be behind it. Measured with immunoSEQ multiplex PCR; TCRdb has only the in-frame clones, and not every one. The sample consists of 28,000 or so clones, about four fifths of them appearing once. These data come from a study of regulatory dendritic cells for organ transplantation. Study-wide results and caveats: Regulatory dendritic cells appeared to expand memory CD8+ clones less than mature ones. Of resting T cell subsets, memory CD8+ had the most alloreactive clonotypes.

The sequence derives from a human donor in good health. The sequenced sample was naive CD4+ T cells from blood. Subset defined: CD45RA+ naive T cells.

CDR3 nucleotide sequence: TGTGCCAGCAGTTTAGACACCTCTAGGGAGCAGTTCTTC. It yields the protein CASSLDTSREQFF. The chain has TRBV7-7 and TRBJ2-1; D not certain. Germline V gene sequence: CDR1 SSHAT, CDR2 FNYEAQ (reference sequence). CDR3 length equals 13 residues.